A selection of T cell receptor beta chains follows, all from one sample in a study of blood T cells in healthy people across ages. TCRdb called the 5' RACE reads again in MiXCR, with one record for every CDR3 protein. Among 910,000 or so distinct CDR3 sequences, roughly 51% were seen once, and the ten largest hold about 22%. Sequencing was done on a sample of blood. The receptors were sampled from a woman in her sixties in good health. CDR3s include the opening cysteine and the closing phenylalanine or tryptophan. Fields, in order: clone size, D gene, J gene, V gene, CDR3 protein, CDR3 DNA. A D gene is named only where the DNA matches it firmly. Not all rows give a size; the values are once, few, many and, for expanded clones, a class.

>few|TRBD2|TRBJ2-5|TRBV9
CASSGTSDQETQYF
TGTGCCAGCAGCGGCACTAGCGATCAAGAGACCCAGTACTTC
>.|.|TRBJ1-4|TRBV5-1
CASSLWTSKNEKLFF
TGCGCCAGCAGCTTGTGGACAAGCAAGAATGAAAAACTGTTTTTT
>.|TRBD1|TRBJ2-5|TRBV5-8
CASSSWDRAQETQYF
TGTGCCAGCAGCTCGTGGGACAGAGCTCAAGAGACCCAGTACTTC
>.|TRBD1|TRBJ2-1|TRBV4-3
CASSRNSLTGSDEQFF
TGCGCCAGCAGTCGCAACTCGCTGACAGGGAGCGATGAGCAGTTCTTC
>.|.|TRBJ2-3|TRBV27
CASTGLGPTGRDTQYF
TGTGCCAGCACAGGGCTGGGACCTACCGGTCGAGATACGCAGTATTTT
>few|TRBD1|TRBJ2-7|TRBV7-2
CASSTQTGGIYEQYF
TGTGCCAGCAGCACACAGACAGGGGGAATCTACGAGCAGTACTTC
>.|.|TRBJ2-7|TRBV15
CATSSALFRQPSYEQYF
TGTGCCACCAGCAGTGCCCTATTCCGGCAGCCGTCCTACGAGCAGTACTTC
>.|TRBD2|TRBJ2-5|TRBV18
CASSPPGLAPNEQYF
TGTGCCAGCTCACCGCCGGGACTAGCGCCAAATGAGCAGTACTTC
>.|.|TRBJ2-7|TRBV5-1
CASSLHRESSYEQYF
TGCGCCAGCAGCTTGCACAGGGAAAGCTCCTACGAGCAGTACTTC
>few|.|TRBJ2-1|TRBV20-1
CSARPPDRSYNEQFF
TGCAGTGCTAGACCCCCCGATCGCTCCTACAATGAGCAGTTCTTC
>.|TRBD2|TRBJ2-7|TRBV20-1
CSAREALAGGQYEQYF
TGCAGTGCTAGAGAGGCCCTAGCGGGAGGGCAATACGAGCAGTACTTC
>.|.|TRBJ2-5|TRBV12-3/TRBV12-4
CASSFARAETQYF
TGTGCCAGCAGTTTTGCCCGGGCGGAGACCCAGTACTTC
>.|.|TRBJ1-2|TRBV5-1
CASSFWTAHDYGYTF
TGCGCCAGCAGCTTTTGGACAGCTCATGACTATGGCTACACCTTC
>.|TRBD1|TRBJ2-5|TRBV9
CASSVVRGLNNEQYF
TGTGCCAGCAGCGTAGTTAGGGGGCTTAACAATGAGCAGTACTTC
>.|TRBD2|TRBJ2-1|TRBV5-4
CASSPRGGGLLEQFF
TGTGCCAGCAGCCCCCGGGGGGGAGGACTTCTCGAGCAGTTCTTC
>.|.|TRBJ1-6|TRBV7-2
CASSLEARYSALHF
TGTGCCAGCAGCTTGGAAGCCCGATATTCGGCCCTCCACTTT
>.|TRBD2|TRBJ2-5|TRBV20-1
CSARVGGGRATETQYF
TGCAGTGCTAGAGTAGGTGGCGGGAGGGCCACAGAGACCCAGTACTTC
>.|.|TRBJ2-7|TRBV11-2
CASRARQALFYEQYF
TGTGCCAGCAGAGCAAGACAAGCTCTGTTCTACGAGCAGTACTTC
>.|TRBD2|TRBJ2-7|TRBV19
CASSVLGTSSYEQYF
TGTGCCAGTAGTGTTCTCGGGACTAGTTCCTACGAGCAGTACTTC
>few|TRBD2|TRBJ2-3|TRBV4-1
CASSHTAGAADTQYF
TGCGCCAGCAGCCACACAGCGGGAGCGGCTGATACGCAGTATTTT
>.|TRBD1|TRBJ2-5|TRBV29-1
CSVSQGAGETQYF
TGCAGCGTATCACAGGGGGCGGGAGAGACCCAGTACTTC
>.|TRBD1|TRBJ2-1|TRBV6-2/TRBV6-3
CASSYMGQGAGEQFF
TGTGCCAGCAGTTATATGGGACAGGGGGCTGGCGAGCAGTTCTTC